Shown below are 22 T cell receptor beta chains from a single sample sequenced in a study of CD4+ T cells in melanoma. Profiled with immunoSEQ multiplex PCR; TCRdb holds only in-frame clones, not every one. The sample records approximately 15,000 clones, more than 55% being singletons. The sequencing input was cells from a culture (not recorded whether cultured in vitro). Receptor source: a human donor with melanoma.

This clone was seen only a few times. V usage is TRBV4-1 and J usage is TRBJ1-1, with D unresolved. Trimming took 2 bases from V and 1 from J, leaving 14 bases between them. The CDR3 is 16 amino acids. CDR1 and CDR2 from the germline V gene are MGHRA and YSYEKL. CDR3 region: CASSQRWRTGNTEAFF. The DNA of the CDR3 is TGCGCCAGCAGCCAAAGGTGGAGGACGGGGAACACTGAAGCTTTCTTT.

The V and J genes are TRBV7-6 and TRBJ1-2, with a tentative D call TRBD1 (6 bases). The CDR3 is made up of 15 amino acids. CDR1 SGHVS and CDR2 FNYEAQ come from the germline V gene. Trimming removed 4 bases from V and 9 bases from J, with 21 bases in between. In nucleotides, the CDR3 is TGTGCCAGCAGCTCCCGCCCGGGGGCCGGGACAAGCTACACCTTC. This sequence encodes CASSSRPGAGTSYTF.

This clone was recorded a few times. The chain has TRBV7-3 and TRBJ1-1; D perhaps matches TRBD1 (6 bases). The germline V gene has CDR1 SGHTA and CDR2 FQGTGA. V lost 1 base to trimming and J lost 1 base, with 10 bases between them. The CDR3 consists of 15 residues. Written as DNA, the CDR3 is TGTGCCAGCAGCTTAATGGCAGGGGCGAACACTGAAGCTTTCTTT. This encodes CASSLMAGANTEAFF.

The chain couples TRBV5-5 to TRBJ1-6; no clear D gene. Per germline, CDR1 SGHKS and CDR2 YYEKEE (reference sequence). The CDR3 loop spans 16 amino acids. Trimming pared 4 bases from V and 8 bases from J, leaving 19 bases between. CDR3: CASSPPGGRGDSPLHF. The CDR3 DNA follows: TGTGCCAGCAGCCCCCCGGGAGGACGGGGTGATTCACCCCTCCACTTT.

This clone was seen more than once but under ten times. The chain is built from TRBV29-1 and TRBJ2-3; the match to TRBD1 covers 7 bases. The V segment lost 4 bases and the J segment 0 bases; nucleotides outside the gene matches: 7. The CDR3 has 15 residues. Germline V CDR1 and CDR2: SQVTM, ANQGSEA. The CDR3 sequence is CSVGGGRASTDTQYF. The CDR3 region has the DNA TGCAGCGTTGGAGGGGGCAGGGCTAGCACAGATACGCAGTATTTT.

This chain uses TRBV10-2 with TRBJ2-5, with TRBD2 identical over 8 bases. Germline CDR1 reads WSHSY; CDR2 reads SAAADI. V gave up 8 bases and J gave up 1 base; unmatched junction bases: 3. This CDR3 is 13 amino acids long. CDR3 DNA sequence: TGCGCCAGCGGGGCGGGGGGCCAAGAGACCCAGTACTTC. The encoded protein is CASGAGGQETQYF.

A few counts support this clone. The rearrangement uses TRBV15 and TRBJ1-6; no definite D call. V lost 1 base to trimming and J lost 6 bases, with 7 bases between them. The germline CDR1 and CDR2 sequences are LNHNV and YYDKDF (reference sequence). The CDR3 is 14 amino acids. The CDR3, as DNA: TGTGCCACCAGCAGAGGGGCAGCTAATTCACCCCTCCACTTT. Residues: CATSRGAANSPLHF.

J is TRBJ1-1 and V is TRBV19; maybe TRBD1 (6 bases). CDR3 size: 13 residues. Germline V gives CDR1 LNHDA, CDR2 SQIVND (reference sequence). Trimming took off 6 bases at V and 1 base at J, with 9 bases between the two ends. The CDR3 nucleotides read TGTGCCAGTAGAGGGACAAGGAACACTGAAGCTTTCTTT. It yields the protein CASRGTRNTEAFF.

J is TRBJ2-3 and V is TRBV5-1, with D unclear. Germline V gene data show CDR1 as SGHRS and CDR2 as YFSETQ. V was cut by 2 bases and J by 0 bases, with 10 bases left in between. The CDR3 has 15 amino acids. The DNA of the CDR3 is TGCGCCAGCAGCTTTATCCCAGGAAGCACAGATACGCAGTATTTT. Its protein is CASSFIPGSTDTQYF.

This chain joins TRBV5-6 and TRBJ2-5; 8 nucleotides agree with TRBD1. From germline, CDR1 is SGHDT and CDR2 YYEEEE. This CDR3 region has 14 residues. Unmatched junction bases numbered 5, after V lost 3 bases and J lost 4 bases. This CDR3 is CASSSQGARETQYF. For the CDR3, the DNA is TGTGCCAGCAGCTCCCAGGGGGCTAGAGAGACCCAGTACTTC.

This CDR3 is CASSEAETGEKLFF. CDR3 DNA sequence: TGTGCCAGCAGTGAGGCCGAAACTGGCGAAAAACTGTTTTTT. The chain has TRBV6-1 and TRBJ1-4; D is undetermined. The CDR3 consists of 14 residues. Per the germline V gene, CDR1 is MNHNS and CDR2 is SASEGT. Trimming stripped 3 bases from V and 8 bases from J, with 13 bases between.

This clone has a single count. This chain joins TRBV5-1 and TRBJ2-1, with D maybe TRBD2 (5 bases). The CDR3 contains 17 residues. V was trimmed by 10 bases and J by 4 bases, leaving 27 bases between them. The germline CDR1 and CDR2 sequences are SGHRS and YFSETQ. Written as DNA, the CDR3 is TGCGCCTACGGGAAAGGGTCGGATGGATCGGGTTACAATGAGCAGTTCTTC. This codes for CAYGKGSDGSGYNEQFF.

The chain combines TRBV9 with TRBJ2-2; D is undetermined. V gave up 2 bases and J gave up 6 bases, with 8 bases separating them. From germline, CDR1 is SGDLS and CDR2 YYNGEE. There are 13 residues in the CDR3. CDR3 coding DNA: TGTGCCAGCAGCGTCCTCGAGGCCGGGGAGCTGTTTTTT. Protein product: CASSVLEAGELFF.

This clone was found a few times. The chain employs TRBV5-6 and TRBJ2-1; D ambiguous. Germline V CDR1 and CDR2: SGHDT, YYEEEE. Trimming took 4 bases from V and 4 from J, leaving 6 bases between them. CDR3 size: 12 residues. This CDR3 is CASSRDYNEQFF. The CDR3 bases are TGTGCCAGCAGCAGAGATTACAATGAGCAGTTCTTC.

The chain couples TRBV5-1 to TRBJ2-3, with a tentative D call TRBD2 (5 bases). Trimming cost V 0 bases and J 2 bases, with 10 bases left between them. CDR1 is SGHRS and CDR2 is YFSETQ in the germline V gene. The CDR3 is 15 residues long. CDR3 nucleotide sequence: TGCGCCAGCAGCTTGGCCGGACTGACCACAGATACGCAGTATTTT. It translates to CASSLAGLTTDTQYF.

In this sample, this clone turned up a few times. The V gene is TRBV2, the J gene TRBJ2-1; 10 bases are shared with TRBD2. CDR1 SNHLY and CDR2 FYNNEI come from the germline V gene. The CDR3 length is 15 residues. V dropped 5 bases and J dropped 6; count of bases not matched to a gene: 7. The chain's CDR3 is CASSFLAGDTNEQFF. The CDR3 DNA reads as TGTGCCAGCAGTTTCCTAGCGGGGGATACCAATGAGCAGTTCTTC.

The chain employs TRBV29-1 and TRBJ2-7; tentative D call: TRBD2 (5 bases). CDR1 and CDR2 from the germline V gene are SQVTM and ANQGSEA. This CDR3 comprises 12 residues. The V end lost 7 bases, the J end lost 11 bases, and 21 bases lay between the germline ends. In nucleotides, the CDR3 is TGCAGCGCGAGCTCTGGAGGCGGAGAGAAGTACTTC. This codes for CSASSGGGEKYF.

This chain uses TRBV6-8 with TRBJ2-7, with a possible D match to TRBD1 (5 bases). The CDR3 consists of 13 residues. Deletions cut 4 bases from V and 4 bases from J, with 11 bases between. Germline assignment: CDR1 MNHGY and CDR2 SAAAGT. CDR3 DNA: TGTGCCAGCAGTTCAGGGCGTCAGTACGAGCAGTACTTC. Its protein is CASSSGRQYEQYF.

J is TRBJ2-2 and V is TRBV2; D call uncertain. V was pared by 9 bases and J by 0 bases, with 11 bases between. Germline CDR1 and CDR2: SNHLY and FYNNEI. The CDR3 totals 14 residues. The CDR3 loop reads CASNFDPNTGELFF. The CDR3 nucleotides are TGTGCCAGTAATTTCGACCCGAACACCGGGGAGCTGTTTTTT. The whole variable domain, remainder taken from reference TRBV2 and TRBJ2-2, is EPEVTQTPSHQVTQMGQEVILRCVPISNHLYFYWYRQILGQKVEFLVSFYNNEISEKSEIFDDQFSVERPDGSNFTLKIRSTKLEDSAMYFCASNFDPNTGELFFGEGSRLTVL.

This clone was seen a few times. The CDR3 sequence: CASSQAPTYEQYF. As DNA, the CDR3 is TGTGCCAGCAGCCAAGCTCCGACCTACGAGCAGTACTTC. The chain joins TRBV5-4 to TRBJ2-7; D not certain. This CDR3 has 13 residues. Germline V lookup: CDR1 SGHNT, CDR2 YYREEE (reference sequence). Trimming stripped 4 bases from V and 2 bases from J, with 10 bases between. Full variable domain (outside the CDR3, taken from reference TRBV5-4 and TRBJ2-7): ETGVTQSPTHLIKTRGQQVTLRCSSQSGHNTVSWYQQALGQGPQFIFQYYREEENGRGNFPPRFSGLQFPNYSSELNVNALELDDSALYLCASSQAPTYEQYFGPGTRLTVT.

This chain uses TRBV7-8 with TRBJ1-2; 8 nucleotides match TRBD1. V gave up 5 bases and J gave up 5 bases; unmatched junction bases: 7. CDR1 is SGHVS, CDR2 FQNEAQ, per germline. This CDR3 is 14 amino acids long. CDR3 DNA: TGTGCCAGCAGCCCGGACAGGGCCTCGTATGGCTACACCTTC. Amino acid sequence: CASSPDRASYGYTF. Together with reference TRBV7-8 and TRBJ1-2, the CDR3 gives the full variable domain: GAGVSQSPRYKVAKRGQDVALRCDPISGHVSLFWYQQALGQGPEFLTYFQNEAQLDKSGLPSDRFFAERPEGSVSTLKIQRTQQEDSAVYLCASSPDRASYGYTFGSGTRLTVV.

CDR3 residues: CASRPFNPFF. The CDR3 nucleotides are TGTGCCAGCAGACCGTTTAACCCTTTCTTT. The chain employs TRBV7-3 and TRBJ1-1; the D is unclear. From germline, CDR1 is SGHTA and CDR2 FQGTGA. The V gene lost 6 bases and the J gene lost 12 bases, with 11 bases spanning the gap. There are 10 residues in the CDR3.